This T cell receptor beta chain is from a study of blood T cell repertoires in COVID-19. About the research overall: Sources were T cells, B-cell-depleted T cells, or PBMCs; the material itself was cDNA or gDNA.

Per germline, CDR1 SGHNT and CDR2 YYREEE (reference sequence). There are 15 residues in the CDR3. V gave up 1 base and J gave up 3 bases; unmatched junction bases: 5. Authors' data handling: The assay estimated nucleated cells by amplifying reference gene primers. TCRdb's table, derived via immunoSEQ multiplex PCR, lists solely in-frame clones and lacks some. D and trimming come from the DNA, and the V and J calls and clone size come from that table. The sample has 150,000 to 200,000 clones, about 83% seen once; the top ten hold over 3.5%. This clone was observed a few times. The material sequenced was peripheral blood. This receptor was identified in a man aged 18 to 29 with active or convalescent COVID-19. This sequence joins TRBV5-4 and TRBJ2-7; 9 bases fit TRBD2. The CDR3 DNA follows: TGTGCCAGCAGCTTGAGGGCGGGAGGGGACTACGAGCAGTACTTC. Protein sequence: CASSLRAGGDYEQYF.